This TCR beta chain was captured in a study of cytomegalovirus exposure and HLA in healthy donors. The study, taken as a whole, reports: A later analysis showed TCR association rates differing by HLA locus, peaking at DRB1 and lowest at HLA-C.

Trimming removed 2 bases from V and 0 bases from J, with 13 bases in between. Germline V gives CDR1 SGHAT, CDR2 FQNNGV. CDR3 size: 16 residues. Comment on this clone: Its antigen is as yet unknown.

The PCR contained 60 Vbeta and 13 Jbeta primers. Measured with immunoSEQ multiplex PCR; TCRdb has only the in-frame clones, and not every one. The table lists some 130,000 clones, approximately 71% of them singletons, with 2% to 2.5% in the top ten. The receptor was derived from a man aged 25 to 40 in good health and CMV-seronegative. J is TRBJ1-2 and V is TRBV11-2; D perhaps matches TRBD1 (6 bases). Material: PBMCs. The CDR3 sequence is CASSLMGGRSNYGYTF. DNA of the CDR3: TGTGCCAGCAGCTTAATGGGGGGGCGTTCTAACTATGGCTACACCTTC. The full variable domain, completed using reference TRBV11-2 and TRBJ1-2, is EAGVAQSPRYKIIEKRQSVAFWCNPISGHATLYWYQQILGQGPKLLIQFQNNGVVDDSQLPKDRFSAERLKGVDSTLKIQPAKLEDSAVYLCASSLMGGRSNYGYTFGSGTRLTVV.